This T cell receptor beta chain was sequenced in a study of T cell repertoires in cytomegalovirus infection. Looking at the study overall: CMV infection and matching HLA type were both indicated by public TCR beta signatures. Study-level results: In two of eight donors, the top clonotype was HLA-C-restricted CMV-specific.

MiXCR, applied by TCRdb to the reads, yields one record per CDR3 protein. The table shows roughly 180,000 distinct CDR3 sequences, with 17% occurring only once. The CDR3 is 15 amino acids. Germline V gene sequence: CDR1 MNHEY, CDR2 SVGAGI. V was pared by 5 bases and J by 2 bases, with 4 bases of the junction left unmatched. Notes on this clonotype: What it binds is not known.

This TCR came from a human donor in good health (CMV status not recorded). Some clones in this sample may be carry-over from other donors' samples. The chain carries TRBV6-5 and TRBJ2-5, with 11 bases aligning to TRBD2. The specimen sequenced was CD8+ T cells from PBMCs. CDR3 region: CASSASGGYQETQYF. DNA of the CDR3: TGTGCCAGCAGTGCTAGCGGGGGGTATCAAGAGACCCAGTACTTC.